Following are 10 T cell receptor beta chains from one sample sequenced in a study of tumor-infiltrating lymphocytes in oesophageal squamous cell carcinoma. TCRdb reanalysed the reads using MiXCR and keeps one entry per CDR3 protein. This sample has 12,000 or so distinct CDR3 sequences, with 50% to 65% found just once. The sequencing sample was made of blood. These receptors all come from a female donor with esophageal squamous cell carcinoma.

Sample share makes this clonotype medium-sized. The chain uses TRBV5-4 and TRBJ2-7; 10 positions agree with TRBD2. V gave up 4 bases and J gave up 3 bases; unmatched junction bases: 7. The CDR3 totals 15 residues. Germline CDR1 and CDR2: SGHNT and YYREEE (reference sequence). CDR3 sequence reads: CASSDPGTSVYEQYF. CDR3 bases: TGTGCCAGCAGCGATCCCGGGACTAGCGTCTACGAGCAGTACTTC.

In its sample, this clonotype was seen many times. Being one base from a much bigger clone, this may be a read error. The chain employs TRBV7-2 and TRBJ2-1; maybe TRBD1 (5 bases). The CDR3 has 13 amino acids. The V end lost 5 bases, the J end lost 10 bases, and 15 bases lay between the germline ends. Germline values: CDR1 SGHTA, CDR2 FQGNSA. Here the CDR3 DNA reads TGTGCCAGCAGCCGTACAGGCTCCTACGAGCAGTTCTTC. This encodes CASSRTGSYEQFF.

The V and J genes are TRBV6-1 and TRBJ2-3; weak D call: TRBD2 (6 bases). V shed 1 base and J shed 8 bases, with 13 bases lying between them. There are 14 residues in the CDR3. The germline gives CDR1 MNHNS, CDR2 SASEGT. The CDR3 sequence is CASSEVAGPSTQYF. The CDR3 nucleotides read TGTGCCAGCAGTGAAGTCGCGGGGCCTTCTACGCAGTATTTT.

This chain links TRBV12-3 or TRBV12-4 with TRBJ2-6; D tentatively reads TRBD1 or TRBD2 (5 bases each). The DNA end is more similar to TRBJ2-5, so the J call may be wrong. The CDR3 runs to 12 residues. The CDR3 DNA reads TGTGCCAGCAATTTCCTTGGGGGTATCCAGTACTTC. Translating it yields CASNFLGGIQYF.

The J gene is TRBJ2-5, the V gene TRBV27; TRBD2 matches 7 bases. The CDR3 totals 16 residues. Germline V CDR1 and CDR2: MNHEY, SMNVEV (reference sequence). With V trimmed by 1 base and J by 11 bases, 16 bases remained unmatched. CDR3 residues: CASSLYLSSGRNEQYF. CDR3 coding DNA: TGTGCCAGCAGTTTATATCTGTCTAGCGGACGCAATGAGCAGTACTTC.

On this clonotype itself: A much larger clone differs from this one at a single base, so this may be a read error. The rearrangement links TRBV19 to TRBJ2-5; 12 nucleotides match TRBD2. The V and J ends lost 5 bases and 11 bases, in that order; junction bases with no gene match: 12. CDR3 length equals 15 residues. CDR1 LNHDA and CDR2 SQIVND come from the germline V gene (reference sequence). CDR3 residues: CASSASGRAAPGQYF. In nucleotides, the CDR3 is TGTGCCAGTAGTGCTAGCGGGAGGGCCGCTCCGGGGCAGTACTTC.

This clonotype is medium-sized by share. V and J are TRBV10-1 and TRBJ2-5; D not resolved. V lost 0 bases and J 0 bases, leaving 5 bases between the germline ends. The CDR3 sequence is 14 residues long. Germline CDR1 is WNHNN and CDR2 is SYGVQD (reference sequence). CDR3 loop: CASSESPDQETQYF. The CDR3 nucleotides read TGCGCCAGCAGTGAGTCCCCGGACCAAGAGACCCAGTACTTC.

V usage is TRBV7-8 and J usage is TRBJ2-5; 9 nucleotides match TRBD2. Losses at the gene ends were 3 bases for V and 2 bases for J; bases not matched to a gene: 4. This CDR3 region has 15 residues. Germline CDR1 SGHVS, CDR2 FQNEAQ. In DNA, the CDR3 is TGTGCCAGCAGCTTTGGACTAGCGACACAAGAGACCCAGTACTTC. It yields the protein CASSFGLATQETQYF.

Only a few counts were recorded for this clonotype. The V gene is TRBV7-2, the J gene TRBJ2-4; no reliable D call. Germline-derived CDR1 and CDR2 are SGHTA and FQGNSA. The germline V and J ends were trimmed by 7 bases and 0 bases, with 10 bases remaining between them. The CDR3 runs 14 residues. CDR3 sequence reads: CASNYDTAKNIQYF. The CDR3 bases are TGTGCCAGCAACTACGATACAGCCAAAAACATTCAGTACTTC.

This clonotype occurred a few times. For the CDR3, the DNA is TGTGCCAGCAGCTTAGGCGGTAGCGGGAGGGTTCAAGAGACCCAGTACTTC. It specifies CASSLGGSGRVQETQYF. The gene calls are TRBV7-2 and TRBJ2-5; 11 bases map to TRBD2. The V gene end was trimmed by 1 base and the J gene end by 2 bases; junction bases not matched to a gene: 6. CDR3 length: 17 residues. Germline CDR1 and CDR2: SGHTA and FQGNSA.